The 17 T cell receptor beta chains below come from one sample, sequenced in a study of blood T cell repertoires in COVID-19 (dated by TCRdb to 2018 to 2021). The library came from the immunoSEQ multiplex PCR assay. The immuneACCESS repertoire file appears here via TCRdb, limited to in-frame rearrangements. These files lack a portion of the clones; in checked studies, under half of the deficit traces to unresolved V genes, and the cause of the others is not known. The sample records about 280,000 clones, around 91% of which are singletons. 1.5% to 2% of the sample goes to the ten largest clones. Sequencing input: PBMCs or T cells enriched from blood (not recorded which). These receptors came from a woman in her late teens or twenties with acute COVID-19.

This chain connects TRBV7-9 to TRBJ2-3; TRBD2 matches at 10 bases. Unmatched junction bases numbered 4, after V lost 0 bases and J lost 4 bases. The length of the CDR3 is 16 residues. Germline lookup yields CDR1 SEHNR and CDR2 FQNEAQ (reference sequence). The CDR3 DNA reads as TGTGCCAGCAGCTTAGCAGCTAGCGGGGGTGCAGATACGCAGTATTTT. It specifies CASSLAASGGADTQYF.

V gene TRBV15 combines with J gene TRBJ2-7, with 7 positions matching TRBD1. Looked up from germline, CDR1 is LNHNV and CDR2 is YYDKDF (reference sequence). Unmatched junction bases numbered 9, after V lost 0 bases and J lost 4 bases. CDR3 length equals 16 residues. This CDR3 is CATSRDGPGQRYEQYF. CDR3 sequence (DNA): TGTGCCACCAGCAGAGATGGGCCGGGACAGCGTTACGAGCAGTACTTC.

CDR3 residues: CASSTPGISYEQYF. The DNA of the CDR3 is TGTGCCAGTAGTACTCCAGGGATCTCCTACGAGCAGTACTTC. The rearrangement uses TRBV19 and TRBJ2-7; D is perhaps TRBD1 (5 bases). This CDR3 contains 14 residues. Looked up from germline, CDR1 is LNHDA and CDR2 is SQIVND (reference sequence). V lost 4 bases to trimming and J lost 0 bases, with 10 bases between them. Using reference TRBV19 and TRBJ2-7 for the parts outside the CDR3, the full variable domain is DGGITQSPKYLFRKEGQNVTLSCEQNLNHDAMYWYRQDPGQGLRLIYYSQIVNDFQKGDIAEGYSVSREKKESFPLTVTSAQKNPTAFYLCASSTPGISYEQYFGPGTRLTVT.

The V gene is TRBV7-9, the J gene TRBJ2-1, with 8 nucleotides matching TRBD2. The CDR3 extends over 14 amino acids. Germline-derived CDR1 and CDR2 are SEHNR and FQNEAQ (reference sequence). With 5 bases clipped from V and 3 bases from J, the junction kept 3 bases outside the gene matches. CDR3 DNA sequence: TGTGCCAGCAGCGCCGGGACTAGCTACAATGAGCAGTTCTTC. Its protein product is CASSAGTSYNEQFF.

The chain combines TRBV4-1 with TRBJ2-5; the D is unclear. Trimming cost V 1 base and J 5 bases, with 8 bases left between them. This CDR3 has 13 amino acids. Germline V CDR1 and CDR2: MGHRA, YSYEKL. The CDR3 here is CASSQVFRETQYF. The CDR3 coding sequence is TGCGCCAGCAGCCAAGTTTTTCGGGAGACCCAGTACTTC.

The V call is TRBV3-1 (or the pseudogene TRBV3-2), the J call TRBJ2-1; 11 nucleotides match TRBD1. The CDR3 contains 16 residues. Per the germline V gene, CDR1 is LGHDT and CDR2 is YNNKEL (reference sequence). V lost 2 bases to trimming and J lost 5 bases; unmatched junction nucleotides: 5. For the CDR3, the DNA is TGTGCCAGCAGCCAACCGGGACAGGGGGTCCACAATGAGCAGTTCTTC. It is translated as CASSQPGQGVHNEQFF.

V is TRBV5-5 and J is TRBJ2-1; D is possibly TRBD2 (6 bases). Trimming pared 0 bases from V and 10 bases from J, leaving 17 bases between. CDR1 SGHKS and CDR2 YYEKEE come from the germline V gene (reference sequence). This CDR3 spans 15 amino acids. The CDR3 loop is CASSLVRDFQGEQFF. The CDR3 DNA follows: TGTGCCAGCAGCTTGGTCCGGGACTTCCAAGGAGAGCAGTTCTTC.

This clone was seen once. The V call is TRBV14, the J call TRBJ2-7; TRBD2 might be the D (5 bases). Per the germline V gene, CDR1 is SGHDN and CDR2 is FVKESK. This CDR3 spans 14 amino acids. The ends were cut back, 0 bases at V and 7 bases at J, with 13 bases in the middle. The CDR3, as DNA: TGTGCCAGCAGCCAAGATTGGCTAGCCCGGGAGCAGTACTTC. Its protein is CASSQDWLAREQYF. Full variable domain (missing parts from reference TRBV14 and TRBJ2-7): EAGVTQFPSHSVIEKGQTVTLRCDPISGHDNLYWYRRVMGKEIKFLLHFVKESKQDESGMPNNRFLAERTGGTYSTLKVQPAELEDSGVYFCASSQDWLAREQYFGPGTRLTVT.

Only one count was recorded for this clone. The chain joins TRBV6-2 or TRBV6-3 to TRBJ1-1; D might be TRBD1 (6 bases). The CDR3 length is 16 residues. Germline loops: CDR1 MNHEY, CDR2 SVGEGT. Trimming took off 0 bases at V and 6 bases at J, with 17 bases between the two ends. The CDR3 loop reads CASSYSPDRFLAEAFF. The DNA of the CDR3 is TGTGCCAGCAGTTACTCCCCGGACAGATTTCTCGCTGAAGCTTTCTTT.

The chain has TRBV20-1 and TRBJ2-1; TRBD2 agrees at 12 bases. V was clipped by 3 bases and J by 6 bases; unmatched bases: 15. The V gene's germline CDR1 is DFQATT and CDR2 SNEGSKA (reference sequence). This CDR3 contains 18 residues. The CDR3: CSASPRSTLAGGVNEQFF. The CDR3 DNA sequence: TGCAGTGCTAGTCCCAGATCCACACTAGCGGGAGGAGTCAATGAGCAGTTCTTC.

CDR3 in amino acids: CASSLDGLATPYYEQYF. The CDR3 DNA reads TGTGCCAGCAGCTTAGATGGCCTAGCGACCCCTTATTACGAGCAGTACTTC. V gene TRBV11-2 combines with J gene TRBJ2-7, with TRBD2 as a possible D gene (6 bases). Germline-derived CDR1 and CDR2 are SGHAT and FQNNGV. V dropped 0 bases and J dropped 4 bases, with 19 bases sitting between them. CDR3 size: 17 residues.

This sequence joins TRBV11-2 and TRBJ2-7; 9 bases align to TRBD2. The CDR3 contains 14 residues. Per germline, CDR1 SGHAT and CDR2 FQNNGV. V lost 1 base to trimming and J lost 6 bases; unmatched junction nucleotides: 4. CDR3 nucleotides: TGTGCCAGCAGCTTAGCAAGCGGGAGGTTCGAGCAGTACTTC. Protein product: CASSLASGRFEQYF.

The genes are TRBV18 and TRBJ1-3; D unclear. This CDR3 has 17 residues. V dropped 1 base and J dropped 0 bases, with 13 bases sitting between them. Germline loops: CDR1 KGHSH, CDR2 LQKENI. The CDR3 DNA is TGTGCCAGCTCACCACGTGGCGGAAGAAGCTCTGGAAACACCATATATTTT. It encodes CASSPRGGRSSGNTIYF.

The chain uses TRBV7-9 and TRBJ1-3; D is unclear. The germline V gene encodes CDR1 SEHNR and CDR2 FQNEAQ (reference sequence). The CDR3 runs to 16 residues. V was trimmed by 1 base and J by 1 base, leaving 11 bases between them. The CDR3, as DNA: TGTGCCAGCAGCTTAGGGCAGCCAGGATCTGGAAACACCATATATTTT. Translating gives CASSLGQPGSGNTIYF.

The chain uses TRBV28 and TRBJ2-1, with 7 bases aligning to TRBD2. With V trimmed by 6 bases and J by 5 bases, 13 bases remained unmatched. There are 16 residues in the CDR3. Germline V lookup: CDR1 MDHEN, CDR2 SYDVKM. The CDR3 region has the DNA TGTGCCAGCAGGAGACCCCCGGGGGGTCGGGACAATGAGCAGTTCTTC. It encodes CASRRPPGGRDNEQFF.

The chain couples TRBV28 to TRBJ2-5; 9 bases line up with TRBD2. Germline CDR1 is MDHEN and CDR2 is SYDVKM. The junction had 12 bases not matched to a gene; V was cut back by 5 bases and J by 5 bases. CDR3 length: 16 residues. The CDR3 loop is CASSLSGGGLRETQYF. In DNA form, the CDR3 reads TGTGCCAGCAGTCTTAGCGGGGGAGGGCTGAGGGAGACCCAGTACTTC. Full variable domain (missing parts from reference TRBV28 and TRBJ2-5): DVKVTQSSRYLVKRTGEKVFLECVQDMDHENMFWYRQDPGLGLRLIYFSYDVKMKEKGDIPEGYSVSREKKERFSLILESASTNQTSMYLCASSLSGGGLRETQYFGPGTRLLVL.

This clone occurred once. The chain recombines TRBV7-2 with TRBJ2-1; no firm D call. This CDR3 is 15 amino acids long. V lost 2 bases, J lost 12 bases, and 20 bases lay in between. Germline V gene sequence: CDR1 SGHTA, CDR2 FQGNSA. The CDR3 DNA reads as TGTGCCAGCAGCTTAATAGCCGGATCCCTCAGTGGGCAGTTCTTC. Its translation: CASSLIAGSLSGQFF. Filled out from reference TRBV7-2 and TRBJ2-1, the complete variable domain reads GAGVSQSPSNKVTEKGKDVELRCDPISGHTALYWYRQSLGQGLEFLIYFQGNSAPDKSGLPSDRFSAERTGGSVSTLTIQRTQQEDSAVYLCASSLIAGSLSGQFFGPGTRLTVL.